This entry lists 22 T cell receptor beta chains sequenced from one sample in a study of blood T cell repertoires in COVID-19. Sequenced by immunoSEQ multiplex PCR; TCRdb stores in-frame clones only, minus some. The sample has roughly 250,000 clones; approximately 83% are singletons. Sequenced material: PBMCs or T cells enriched from blood (not recorded which). The receptors here all came from a middle-aged woman with acute COVID-19.

In DNA, the CDR3 is TGTGCCAGCAGCGTACAGGGACCCCACTATGGCTACACCTTC. This sequence encodes CASSVQGPHYGYTF. The chain carries TRBV7-2 and TRBJ1-2; D might be TRBD1 (6 bases). CDR1 and CDR2 (germline): SGHTA, FQGNSA. V lost 5 bases and J 3 bases, leaving 13 bases between the germline ends. This CDR3 contains 14 residues.

The chain has TRBV21-1 and TRBJ2-7; the table's D call of TRBD1 was not tested on the DNA. TRBV21-1 is labeled a pseudogene. The CDR3 has 12 amino acids. This chain's CDR3 is CASSADSYEQYF. The CDR3 DNA is TGTGCCAGCAGCGCAGACTCCTACGAGCAGTACTTC.

A few counts support this clone. The rearrangement links TRBV9 to TRBJ2-5; unclear D gene. Germline V gives CDR1 SGDLS, CDR2 YYNGEE. Trimming shortened V by 4 bases and J by 4 bases, and 8 bases separated the two germline ends. There are 12 residues in the CDR3. The CDR3 loop reads CASSTNTETQYF. Written as DNA, the CDR3 is TGTGCCAGCAGCACCAACACAGAGACCCAGTACTTC.

This chain connects TRBV2 to TRBJ1-3; TRBD1 aligns across 9 bases. Germline-derived CDR1 and CDR2 are SNHLY and FYNNEI. This CDR3 has 15 residues. J lost 3 bases, V lost 5 bases, and 5 bases had no gene match. The CDR3 region is CASSSGTGIGNTIYF. CDR3 nucleotide sequence: TGTGCCAGCAGTTCCGGGACAGGGATTGGAAACACCATATATTTT.

The gene calls are TRBV14 and TRBJ2-2; 8 nucleotides match TRBD1. In germline, CDR1 is SGHDN, CDR2 FVKESK. The CDR3 consists of 20 residues. With 3 bases clipped from V and 5 bases from J, the junction kept 20 bases outside the gene matches. CDR3: CASSQRSRDRGAWRTGELFF. The DNA of the CDR3 is TGTGCCAGCAGCCAGCGATCGCGAGACAGGGGAGCGTGGAGGACCGGGGAGCTGTTTTTT. The entire variable domain, with the rest obtained from reference TRBV14 and TRBJ2-2, is as follows: EAGVTQFPSHSVIEKGQTVTLRCDPISGHDNLYWYRRVMGKEIKFLLHFVKESKQDESGMPNNRFLAERTGGTYSTLKVQPAELEDSGVYFCASSQRSRDRGAWRTGELFFGEGSRLTVL.

This CDR3 reads CASSPRGEYQETQYF. The CDR3 coding sequence is TGTGCCAGCAGCCCCCGCGGAGAGTACCAAGAGACCCAGTACTTC. V usage is TRBV7-9 and J usage is TRBJ2-5; D not resolved. CDR3 size: 15 residues. Trimming shortened V by 5 bases and J by 0 bases, and 13 bases separated the two germline ends. Germline loops: CDR1 SEHNR, CDR2 FQNEAQ (reference sequence).

This chain uses TRBV7-8 with TRBJ1-1; D is perhaps TRBD1 (5 bases). The CDR3 totals 14 residues. V dropped 0 bases and J dropped 0 bases, with 5 bases sitting between them. Looked up from germline, CDR1 is SGHVS and CDR2 is FQNEAQ. CDR3 coding DNA: TGTGCCAGCAGCTTAGCGACAGTGAACACTGAAGCTTTCTTT. Amino acids: CASSLATVNTEAFF.

The gene calls are TRBV12-3 or TRBV12-4 and TRBJ2-2, with a tentative D call TRBD1 (5 bases). The CDR3 is made up of 13 amino acids. The ends were cut back, 4 bases at V and 5 bases at J, with 8 bases in the middle. The CDR3 loop is CASSSRGTGELFF. In DNA form, the CDR3 reads TGTGCCAGCAGTTCAAGGGGAACCGGGGAGCTGTTTTTT.

This sequence joins TRBV20-1 and TRBJ2-7, with unresolved D. This CDR3 spans 11 amino acids. V lost 0 bases and J 4 bases, leaving 4 bases between the germline ends. Germline V gives CDR1 DFQATT, CDR2 SNEGSKA (reference sequence). CDR3 sequence reads: CSARDIYEQYF. DNA of the CDR3: TGCAGTGCTAGAGATATTTACGAGCAGTACTTC.

J is TRBJ2-7 and V is TRBV7-3; TRBD2 aligns across 11 bases. Germline values: CDR1 SGHTA, CDR2 FQGTGA. This CDR3 spans 16 amino acids. V shed 4 bases and J 4 bases; nucleotides not matched to a gene: 9. In DNA form, the CDR3 reads TGTGCCAGCAGCTGGGCGGGACTAGCGGAAGTTTACGAGCAGTACTTC. Its translation: CASSWAGLAEVYEQYF.

This chain joins TRBV4-1 and TRBJ1-2; D unclear. CDR3 size: 14 residues. V was cut by 4 bases and J by 4 bases, with 13 bases left in between. Germline-derived CDR1 and CDR2 are MGHRA and YSYEKL. The CDR3 coding sequence is TGCGCCAGCAGCCGTTTTGGCGGCCGCTATGGCTACACCTTC. Translated: CASSRFGGRYGYTF.

This rearrangement joins TRBV23-1 to TRBJ2-5; 10 nucleotides match TRBD1. TRBV23-1 is classed as an ORF, of uncertain function. Losses at the gene ends were 3 bases for V and 3 bases for J; bases not matched to a gene: 4. This CDR3 contains 15 residues. DNA of the CDR3: TGCGCCAGCAGTCAGACGACAGGGGGCGAAGAGACCCAGTACTTC. It is translated as CASSQTTGGEETQYF.

The rearrangement joins TRBV15 to TRBJ2-7; D not certain. V dropped 0 bases and J dropped 2 bases, with 8 bases sitting between them. The CDR3 loop spans 14 amino acids. Germline V gene sequence: CDR1 LNHNV, CDR2 YYDKDF (reference sequence). CDR3 DNA sequence: TGTGCCACCAGCAGAGAGAGAGGTACCTACGAGCAGTACTTC. This encodes CATSRERGTYEQYF.

The V gene is TRBV4-1, the J gene TRBJ2-1; 7 bases are shared with TRBD2. CDR3 length: 16 residues. Germline V gives CDR1 MGHRA, CDR2 YSYEKL. The junction had 5 bases not matched to a gene; V was cut back by 1 base and J by 2 bases. The CDR3 protein is CASSQGEGAPYNEQFF. Written as DNA, the CDR3 is TGCGCCAGCAGCCAAGGGGAGGGAGCCCCCTACAATGAGCAGTTCTTC.

The gene calls are TRBV11-3 and TRBJ1-6, with D perhaps TRBD1 (6 bases). This CDR3 has 16 residues. Trimming left V 5 bases short and J 7 bases short, with 18 bases between. Per germline, CDR1 SGHNT and CDR2 YENEEA. The CDR3 bases are TGTGCCAGCAGCCCTTACAGAGGCCAGGGGAATTCACCCCTCCACTTT. It specifies CASSPYRGQGNSPLHF.

This clone was detected a few times. The chain recombines TRBV2 with TRBJ2-2; 7 positions match TRBD1. The CDR3 covers 15 residues. The ends lost 7 bases at V and 4 bases at J; junction bases unmatched: 9. Germline V gene lookup returns CDR1 SNHLY and CDR2 FYNNEI. CDR3 residues: CASKRGLSVTGELFF. CDR3 coding DNA: TGTGCCAGCAAAAGGGGGCTTAGTGTCACCGGGGAGCTGTTTTTT.

This chain connects TRBV6-5 to TRBJ2-1, with TRBD2 matching over 8 bases. V was clipped by 0 bases and J by 5 bases; unmatched bases: 6. The CDR3 is 16 residues long. Per the germline V gene, CDR1 is MNHEY and CDR2 is SVGAGI. CDR3 nucleotide sequence: TGTGCCAGCAGTTACTCTGGCGGGAGGTGGAACAATGAGCAGTTCTTC. Protein sequence: CASSYSGGRWNNEQFF.

The chain combines TRBV18 with TRBJ1-1, with 7 bases aligning to TRBD1. Trimming at V came to 4 bases and at J to 1 base, leaving 6 bases not matched to a gene. Looked up from germline, CDR1 is KGHSH and CDR2 is LQKENI. This CDR3 region has 15 residues. The CDR3 spells CASSRNNRGNTEAFF. CDR3 sequence (DNA): TGTGCCAGCTCACGGAATAACAGGGGGAACACTGAAGCTTTCTTT. The whole variable domain, filled in from reference TRBV18 and TRBJ1-1, reads NAGVMQNPRHLVRRRGQEARLRCSPMKGHSHVYWYRQLPEEGLKFMVYLQKENIIDESGMPKERFSAEFPKEGPSILRIQQVVRGDSAAYFCASSRNNRGNTEAFFGQGTRLTVV.

CDR3 coding DNA: TGTGCCAGCAGGTGGGGGCACGAGCAGTTCTTC. It specifies CASRWGHEQFF. This chain links TRBV6-5 with TRBJ2-1; perhaps TRBD1 as D (6 bases). Trimming took off 6 bases at V and 10 bases at J, with 10 bases between the two ends. Germline-derived CDR1 and CDR2 are MNHEY and SVGAGI. This CDR3 region has 11 residues.

This chain uses TRBV24-1 with TRBJ2-1, with 8 bases lining up with TRBD2. CDR1 is KGHDR, CDR2 SFDVKD, per germline. The CDR3 has 19 amino acids. The ends lost 4 bases at V and 3 bases at J; junction bases unmatched: 16. The CDR3 protein is CATSEPRTASGLNYNEQFF. The CDR3 coding sequence is TGTGCCACCAGTGAGCCCCGGACAGCTAGCGGGCTAAACTACAATGAGCAGTTCTTC.

This sequence joins TRBV10-3 and TRBJ1-2; D gene ambiguous. Germline CDR1 reads ENHRY; CDR2 reads SYGVKD. The CDR3 consists of 13 residues. V was clipped by 4 bases and J by 4 bases, with 10 bases between them. The CDR3 reads CAISVAPLYGYTF. In DNA form, the CDR3 reads TGTGCCATCAGTGTAGCGCCACTCTATGGCTACACCTTC.

The chain employs TRBV7-6 and TRBJ2-5; maybe TRBD2 (5 bases). Trimming shortened V by 4 bases and J by 5 bases, and 8 bases separated the two germline ends. This CDR3 is 12 amino acids long. CDR1 SGHVS and CDR2 FNYEAQ come from the germline V gene. CDR3 bases: TGTGCCAGCAGCTCCCGGGGTGAGACCCAGTACTTC. Translating gives CASSSRGETQYF.